Below are 27 T cell receptor beta chains sequenced from a single sample in a study of blood T cell repertoires in COVID-19. The assay was immunoSEQ multiplex PCR, and TCRdb's table has in-frame clones only and misses some. The data hold a few hundred thousand clones, with 85% observed a single time. Sequencing used peripheral blood. The receptor source for this set is a woman younger than 30 with acute or convalescent COVID-19.

V and J are TRBV28 and TRBJ1-4; possible D gene TRBD1, 6 bases. This CDR3 has 14 residues. Germline V gene data show CDR1 as MDHEN and CDR2 as SYDVKM. Trimming left V 6 bases short and J 10 bases short, with 18 bases between. The CDR3 reads CASSHRASRLKLFF. The CDR3 DNA is TGTGCCAGCAGCCACAGGGCTTCACGGTTAAAACTGTTTTTT.

V and J are TRBV11-2 and TRBJ1-1, with D uncertain. V lost 0 bases and J 4 bases, leaving 6 bases between the germline ends. CDR1 is SGHAT and CDR2 is FQNNGV in the germline V gene. CDR3 length: 13 amino acids. The CDR3, as DNA: TGTGCCAGCAGCTTAGATTCGGGCACTGAAGCTTTCTTT. Encoded protein: CASSLDSGTEAFF.

V and J are TRBV3-1 (or the pseudogene TRBV3-2) and TRBJ2-3; no clear D gene. Looked up from germline, CDR1 is LGHDT and CDR2 is YNNKEL (reference sequence). The CDR3 sequence is 13 residues long. V gave up 4 bases and J gave up 4 bases, with 9 bases separating them. CDR3 loop: CASSLDTPDTQYF. CDR3 in DNA: TGTGCCAGCAGCCTCGACACCCCAGATACGCAGTATTTT.

The chain combines TRBV5-1 with TRBJ2-1; no firm D call. The CDR3 runs to 15 residues. Germline V CDR1 and CDR2: SGHRS, YFSETQ. V was clipped by 0 bases and J by 7 bases, with 14 bases between them. CDR3 sequence (DNA): TGCGCCAGCAGCTTGGGCGGAGTGAGGTGGAATGAGCAGTTCTTC. Its translation: CASSLGGVRWNEQFF.

This sequence joins TRBV28 and TRBJ2-1; D is perhaps TRBD2 (6 bases). The V end was cut by 6 bases, the J end by 6 bases, with 18 bases between. Germline V CDR1 and CDR2: MDHEN, SYDVKM. The CDR3 has 15 residues. The CDR3 loop is CASSTTQRAFNEQFF. As DNA, the CDR3 is TGTGCCAGCAGCACCACCCAGCGGGCCTTCAATGAGCAGTTCTTC.

The CDR3 loop is CASSRTATEAFF. CDR3 coding DNA: TGTGCCAGCAGTAGGACAGCAACTGAAGCTTTCTTT. This chain connects TRBV6-5 to TRBJ1-1; a possible D gene is TRBD1 (6 bases). V was trimmed by 5 bases and J by 5 bases, leaving 9 bases between them. This CDR3 has 12 amino acids. The germline CDR1 and CDR2 sequences are MNHEY and SVGAGI.

As DNA, the CDR3 is TGCGCCAGCAGCCAGCCCGGGGTATTAAATTCACCCCTCCACTTT. As protein: CASSQPGVLNSPLHF. The chain carries TRBV4-1 and TRBJ1-6; D not resolved. The V end was cut by 3 bases, the J end by 7 bases, with 13 bases between. The CDR3 totals 15 residues. The germline V gene has CDR1 MGHRA and CDR2 YSYEKL.

The chain employs TRBV27 and TRBJ2-2, with TRBD2 identical over 12 bases. The germline V gene has CDR1 MNHEY and CDR2 SMNVEV (reference sequence). The CDR3 extends over 15 amino acids. Trimming took 7 bases from V and 4 from J; bases not matched to a gene: 4. The CDR3 protein is CASTSSGRGTGELFF. In nucleotides, the CDR3 is TGTGCCAGCACCTCTAGCGGGAGGGGCACCGGGGAGCTGTTTTTT.

The chain has TRBV5-6 and TRBJ2-7; maybe TRBD1 (6 bases). There are 14 residues in the CDR3. Looked up from germline, CDR1 is SGHDT and CDR2 is YYEEEE. Trimming pared 0 bases from V and 0 bases from J, leaving 7 bases between. CDR3 DNA sequence: TGTGCCAGCAGCTTGGGGACAGTCTCCTACGAGCAGTACTTC. Translation: CASSLGTVSYEQYF.

The chain combines TRBV7-2 with TRBJ2-1; D might be TRBD2 (5 bases). Germline V gives CDR1 SGHTA, CDR2 FQGNSA. CDR3 size: 13 residues. V was cut by 1 base and J by 6 bases, with 7 bases left in between. The CDR3 nucleotides are TGTGCCAGCAGCTTAGGAGGGTTCAATGAGCAGTTCTTC. Encoded protein: CASSLGGFNEQFF.

The chain recombines TRBV27 with TRBJ2-1; TRBD1 agrees at 7 bases. The CDR3 runs 13 residues. Germline CDR1 reads MNHEY; CDR2 reads SMNVEV (reference sequence). V shed 10 bases, J shed 4 bases, and the junction held 7 bases outside the gene matches. Written as DNA, the CDR3 is TGTGCCATCGGGACAGATCCTTACAATGAGCAGTTCTTC. As protein: CAIGTDPYNEQFF.

The chain is built from TRBV19 and TRBJ2-6; 13 nucleotides align to TRBD2. V dropped 5 bases and J dropped 0; count of bases not matched to a gene: 10. Germline V lookup: CDR1 LNHDA, CDR2 SQIVND (reference sequence). The CDR3 is 20 amino acids. DNA of the CDR3: TGTGCCAGTAGTCCAGCTACTAGCGGGAGGGTTAGCTCTGGGGCCAACGTCCTGACTTTC. Translating it yields CASSPATSGRVSSGANVLTF.

This chain joins TRBV28 and TRBJ1-4; D remains ambiguous. Per germline, CDR1 MDHEN and CDR2 SYDVKM. Trimming left V 7 bases short and J 4 bases short, with 4 bases between. The CDR3 length is 11 residues. The CDR3 coding sequence is TGTGCCAGCATCTTTAATGAAAAACTGTTTTTT. Translation gives CASIFNEKLFF.

The chain is built from TRBV5-1 and TRBJ2-1; D is uncertain. The length of the CDR3 is 12 residues. The ends were cut back, 1 base at V and 7 bases at J, with 6 bases in the middle. CDR1 is SGHRS and CDR2 is YFSETQ in the germline V gene. Here the CDR3 DNA reads TGCGCCAGCAGCTTGCCCGGGAATGAGCAGTTCTTC. Translated: CASSLPGNEQFF.

The chain employs TRBV2 and TRBJ2-1, with D maybe TRBD2 (5 bases). Germline values: CDR1 SNHLY, CDR2 FYNNEI. The CDR3 consists of 11 residues. V was clipped by 8 bases and J by 6 bases, with 8 bases between them. This CDR3 is CASPRGNEQFF. CDR3 coding DNA: TGTGCCAGCCCCCGGGGCAATGAGCAGTTCTTC.

The chain has TRBV6-5 and TRBJ1-1; D gene uncertain. Trimming shortened V by 6 bases and J by 6 bases, and 17 bases separated the two germline ends. This CDR3 has 14 residues. Germline loops: CDR1 MNHEY, CDR2 SVGAGI. The CDR3 nucleotides are TGTGCCAGCAGCCCACAAGGAGGGATCCCTGAAGCTTTCTTT. Translated: CASSPQGGIPEAFF.

The chain is built from TRBV28 and TRBJ1-4, with D perhaps matching TRBD1 (6 bases). The CDR3 consists of 15 residues. The V gene lost 5 bases and the J gene lost 6 bases, with 16 bases spanning the gap. The germline V gene has CDR1 MDHEN and CDR2 SYDVKM. CDR3 sequence reads: CASSRSGRGDEKLFF. For the CDR3, the DNA is TGTGCCAGCAGTCGTTCAGGCAGGGGCGATGAAAAACTGTTTTTT.

The rearrangement uses TRBV2 and TRBJ1-5, with a possible D match to TRBD1 (6 bases). Looked up from germline, CDR1 is SNHLY and CDR2 is FYNNEI. V was clipped by 3 bases and J by 11 bases, with 14 bases between them. The CDR3 sequence is 13 residues long. The CDR3 coding sequence is TGTGCCAGCAGTGAGGGGGGGGCTAGGTCCCAGCATTTT. Amino acid sequence: CASSEGGARSQHF.

The rearrangement links TRBV14 to TRBJ2-7, with 9 bases identical to TRBD1. The CDR3 extends over 14 amino acids. V shed 3 bases and J 2 bases; nucleotides not matched to a gene: 2. Germline CDR1 and CDR2: SGHDN and FVKESK. As DNA, the CDR3 is TGTGCCAGCAGCCACCGGGACAGGGCCTACGAGCAGTACTTC. This codes for CASSHRDRAYEQYF.

This chain links TRBV18 with TRBJ2-1; D gene uncertain. The CDR3 extends over 14 amino acids. The germline V and J ends were trimmed by 0 bases and 9 bases, with 12 bases remaining between them. Germline V CDR1 and CDR2: KGHSH, LQKENI. The CDR3 reads CASSPPSVGGEQFF. CDR3 DNA sequence: TGTGCCAGCTCACCACCGTCAGTTGGTGGTGAGCAGTTCTTC.

The chain recombines TRBV29-1 with TRBJ2-5; D is perhaps TRBD1 (7 bases). V lost 7 bases and J 5 bases, leaving 20 bases between the germline ends. This CDR3 spans 14 amino acids. Germline V gene data show CDR1 as SQVTM and CDR2 as ANQGSEA. The CDR3 loop is CSGRYKTGRETQYF. The CDR3 DNA reads TGCAGCGGTAGATACAAGACAGGGAGGGAGACCCAGTACTTC.

This clone was counted once. CDR3 coding DNA: TGTGCCAGCAGCTTAGAAGGTTGGTGGGACAGGGGGACTAGGAACACTGAAGCTTTCTTT. Encoded protein: CASSLEGWWDRGTRNTEAFF. The chain couples TRBV11-2 to TRBJ1-1, with 11 bases fitting TRBD1. The junction had 13 bases not matched to a gene; V was cut back by 0 bases and J by 1 base. The CDR3 covers 20 residues. Germline loops: CDR1 SGHAT, CDR2 FQNNGV.

This clone was seen only once. The chain is built from TRBV6-5 and TRBJ1-3; a possible D gene is TRBD1 (5 bases). The ends were cut back, 0 bases at V and 2 bases at J, with 8 bases in the middle. The CDR3 has 15 residues. Germline values: CDR1 MNHEY, CDR2 SVGAGI. The CDR3 protein is CASSYSGPAGNTIYF. The CDR3 DNA is TGTGCCAGCAGTTACTCGGGGCCAGCTGGAAACACCATATATTTT.

This chain joins TRBV7-8 and TRBJ1-2, with D possibly matching TRBD1 (5 bases). The CDR3 extends over 16 amino acids. Germline V gene lookup returns CDR1 SGHVS and CDR2 FQNEAQ. Trimming cost V 2 bases and J 0 bases, with 13 bases left between them. Here the CDR3 reads CASSLNVGGANYGYTF. The CDR3 coding sequence is TGTGCCAGCAGCTTAAACGTCGGGGGGGCTAACTATGGCTACACCTTC. The complete variable domain, with remaining parts taken from reference TRBV7-8 and TRBJ1-2, reads GAGVSQSPRYKVAKRGQDVALRCDPISGHVSLFWYQQALGQGPEFLTYFQNEAQLDKSGLPSDRFFAERPEGSVSTLKIQRTQQEDSAVYLCASSLNVGGANYGYTFGSGTRLTVV.

J is TRBJ2-3 and V is TRBV5-1, with D maybe TRBD2 (6 bases). Germline V gives CDR1 SGHRS, CDR2 YFSETQ. V was shortened by 1 base and J by 0 bases, with 15 bases between the two germline ends. The CDR3 covers 17 residues. CDR3 amino acids: CASSLTSLGTSTDTQYF. The CDR3 nucleotides are TGCGCCAGCAGCTTGACTAGCCTGGGTACTAGCACAGATACGCAGTATTTT.

This chain uses TRBV7-2 with TRBJ2-7; possibly TRBD2 for D (5 bases). Germline assignment: CDR1 SGHTA and CDR2 FQGNSA. The V gene lost 5 bases and the J gene lost 2 bases, with 10 bases spanning the gap. The CDR3 length is 13 residues. This chain's CDR3 is CASSDDSAYEQYF. CDR3 coding DNA: TGTGCCAGCAGCGACGATAGCGCCTACGAGCAGTACTTC.

The V call is TRBV28, the J call TRBJ2-4; 9 nucleotides agree with TRBD2. V shed 6 bases, J shed 4 bases, and the junction held 4 bases outside the gene matches. CDR1 is MDHEN and CDR2 is SYDVKM in the germline V gene. This CDR3 has 14 amino acids. The DNA for the CDR3 is TGTGCCAGCAGGGAAGCGGGGGGTAAAAACATTCAGTACTTC. Translating gives CASREAGGKNIQYF.